A selection of T cell receptor beta chains follows, all from one sample in a study of blood T cell repertoires in COVID-19. Profiled with immunoSEQ multiplex PCR; TCRdb holds only in-frame clones, not every one. The sample holds more than 85,000 clones, less than 80% seen once. Sequenced: peripheral blood. The receptors stem from a woman aged 45 to 65 with acute or convalescent COVID-19. The conserved cysteine and the conserved F or W are not part of the CDR3 here.

v_gene,CDR3aa
TRBV10-3,AISESLGRSGGATSSDTQY
TRBV5-1,ASSREGGSYEQY
TRBV11-1,ASSLETASYNEQF
TRBV28,ASSPPRWDRGYQPQH
TRBV5-4,ASSFSIDTEAF
TRBV28,ASTRDSNQPQH
TRBV6-5,ASSPGGQETQY
TRBV4-1,ASSQGSGLRAF
TRBV20-1,SATGTRYT
TRBV18,ASSPNREKGSPLH
TRBV30,AWSGTGGTEAF
TRBV27,ASRSLQGAYYGYT
TRBV5-4,ASSYWTGSPMNTEAF
TRBV4-3,ASSRAGRTEST
TRBV28,ASSLYGARGEQY
TRBV29-1,SVNTGVTEAF
TRBV19,ATKEGSLPSGANVLT
TRBV11-2,ASSPSYEQY
TRBV7-2,ASSLELAPAYEQY
TRBV5-1,ASSLDSTGNTIY
TRBV2,ASSVGQDQETQY
TRBV5-1,ASSPGTSGSQETQY
TRBV10-3,AISVGQGGGDTQY
TRBV23-1,ASSREPSVATNEKLF
TRBV19,ASSIVGQKEKLF
TRBV19,ASSGITGGGGYT
TRBV19,ASSPDRGQGSTEAF
TRBV27,ASRGLASYEQY
TRBV2,ASKQGSSGETQY
TRBV6-5,ASSYSANQPQH
TRBV19,ASSNPGGRPNTEAF
TRBV2,ASRAPGVDTQY
TRBV19,ASSMGLGYEQY
TRBV5-1,ASSFGLAGGPGEQF
TRBV6-6,ASRGTAGDNQPQH
TRBV4-2,ASSQDRRLDSSNQPQH
TRBV6-5,ASSHGGANTEAF
TRBV4-1,ASSEFHRDSYEQY
TRBV7-2,ASSRDRPYEQY
TRBV5-1,ASSLGAGEGTEAF
TRBV4-1,ASSQGTGIGQPQH
TRBV5-5,ASSKTSGGGGTGELF
TRBV4-1,ASSQDRDNQPQH
TRBV6-6,ASRKRIQDTGELF
TRBV30,AWSPLGPRAAGNTIY
TRBV5-1,ASSLDSNYGYT
TRBV28,AIAAVANYGYT
TRBV28,ASSSPRDRGRYGYT